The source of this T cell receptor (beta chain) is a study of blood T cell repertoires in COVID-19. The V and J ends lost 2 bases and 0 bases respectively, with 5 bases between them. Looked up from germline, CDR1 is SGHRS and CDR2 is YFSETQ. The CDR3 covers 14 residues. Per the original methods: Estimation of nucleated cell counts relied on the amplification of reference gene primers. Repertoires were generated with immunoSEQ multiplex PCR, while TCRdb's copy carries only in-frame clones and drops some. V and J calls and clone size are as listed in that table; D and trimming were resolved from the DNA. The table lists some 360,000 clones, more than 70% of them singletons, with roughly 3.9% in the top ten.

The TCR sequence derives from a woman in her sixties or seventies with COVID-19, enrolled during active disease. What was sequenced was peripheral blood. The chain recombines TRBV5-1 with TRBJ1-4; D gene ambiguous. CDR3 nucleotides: TGCGCCAGCAGCTTCACAACAACTAATGAAAAACTGTTTTTT. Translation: CASSFTTTNEKLFF.